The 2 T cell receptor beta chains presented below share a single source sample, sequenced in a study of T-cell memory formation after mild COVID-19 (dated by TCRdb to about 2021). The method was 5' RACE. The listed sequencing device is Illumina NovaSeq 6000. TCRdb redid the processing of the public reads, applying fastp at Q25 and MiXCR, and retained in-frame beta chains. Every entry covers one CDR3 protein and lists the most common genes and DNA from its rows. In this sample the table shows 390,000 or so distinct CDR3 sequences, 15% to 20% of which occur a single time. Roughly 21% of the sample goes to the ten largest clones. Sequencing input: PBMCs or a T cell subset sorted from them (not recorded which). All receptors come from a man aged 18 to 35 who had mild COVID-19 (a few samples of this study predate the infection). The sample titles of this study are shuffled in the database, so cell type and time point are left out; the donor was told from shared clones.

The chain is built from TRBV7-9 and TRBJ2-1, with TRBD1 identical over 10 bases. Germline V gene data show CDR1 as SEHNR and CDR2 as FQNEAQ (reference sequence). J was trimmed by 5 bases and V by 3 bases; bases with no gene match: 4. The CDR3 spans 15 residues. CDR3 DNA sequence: TGTGCCAGCAGCTTCAGGGACAGGGGCAACAATGAGCAGTTCTTC. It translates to CASSFRDRGNNEQFF.

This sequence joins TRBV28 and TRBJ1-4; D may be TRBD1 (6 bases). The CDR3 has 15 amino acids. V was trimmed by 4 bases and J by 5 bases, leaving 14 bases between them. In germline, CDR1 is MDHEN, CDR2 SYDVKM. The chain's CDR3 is CASSSPGAINEKLFF. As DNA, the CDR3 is TGTGCCAGCAGTTCCCCGGGGGCGATAAATGAAAAACTGTTTTTT.